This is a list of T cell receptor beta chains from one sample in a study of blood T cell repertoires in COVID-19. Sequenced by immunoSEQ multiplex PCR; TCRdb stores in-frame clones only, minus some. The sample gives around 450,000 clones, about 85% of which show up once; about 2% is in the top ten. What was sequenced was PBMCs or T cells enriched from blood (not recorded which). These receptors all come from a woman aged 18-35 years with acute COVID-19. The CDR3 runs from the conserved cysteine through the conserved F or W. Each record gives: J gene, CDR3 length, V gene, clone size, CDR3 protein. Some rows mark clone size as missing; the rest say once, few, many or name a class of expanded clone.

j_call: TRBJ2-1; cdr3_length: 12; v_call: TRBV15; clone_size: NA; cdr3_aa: CATSRWQEGQFF
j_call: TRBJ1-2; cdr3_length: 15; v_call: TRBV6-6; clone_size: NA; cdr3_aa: CASSPVPTGTYGYTF
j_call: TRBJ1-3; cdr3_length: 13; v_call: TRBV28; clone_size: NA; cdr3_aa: CASKVPGVFTIYF
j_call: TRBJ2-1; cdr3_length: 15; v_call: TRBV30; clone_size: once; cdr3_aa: CAWSVGQGSHNEQFF
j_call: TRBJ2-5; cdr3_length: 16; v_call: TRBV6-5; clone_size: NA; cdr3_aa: CASSYSISSGKETQYF
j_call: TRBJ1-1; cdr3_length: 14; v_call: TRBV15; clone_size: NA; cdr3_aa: CATTRDRTVTEAFF
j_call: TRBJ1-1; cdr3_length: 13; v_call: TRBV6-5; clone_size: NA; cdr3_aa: CASSSDRDTEAFF
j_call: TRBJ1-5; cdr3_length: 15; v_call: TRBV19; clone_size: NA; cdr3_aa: CASSAGQGMGQPQHF
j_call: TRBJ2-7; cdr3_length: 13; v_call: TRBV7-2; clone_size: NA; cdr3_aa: CASSLAGIYEQYF
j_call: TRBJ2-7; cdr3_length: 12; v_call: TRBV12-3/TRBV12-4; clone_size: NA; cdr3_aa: CASSPNRDRGYF
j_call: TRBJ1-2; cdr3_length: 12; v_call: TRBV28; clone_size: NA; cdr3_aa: CASSRLQGGYTF
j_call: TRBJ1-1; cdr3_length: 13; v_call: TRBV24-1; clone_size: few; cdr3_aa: CDRDGGAGAEAFF
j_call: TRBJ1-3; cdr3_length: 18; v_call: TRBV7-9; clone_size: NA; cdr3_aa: CASSLVFLGGDSGNTIYF
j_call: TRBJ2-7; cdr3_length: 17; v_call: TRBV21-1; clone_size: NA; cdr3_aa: CASSSPSGGPFSYEQYF
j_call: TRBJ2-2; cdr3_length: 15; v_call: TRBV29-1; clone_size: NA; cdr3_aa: CSPKFGTMNTGELFF
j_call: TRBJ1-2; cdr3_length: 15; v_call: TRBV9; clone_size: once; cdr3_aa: CASSVDPTANYGYTF
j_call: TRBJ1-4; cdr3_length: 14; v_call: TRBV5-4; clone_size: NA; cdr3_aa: CASSFGTGAEKLFF
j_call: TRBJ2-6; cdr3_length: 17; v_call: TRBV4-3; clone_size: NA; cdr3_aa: CASSQPLGPAGANVLTF
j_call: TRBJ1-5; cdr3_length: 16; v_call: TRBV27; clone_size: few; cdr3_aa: CASSKNQGYSNQPQHF
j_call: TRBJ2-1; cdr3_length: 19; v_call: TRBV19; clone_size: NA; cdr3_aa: CASSQTRTSGIGSYNEQFF
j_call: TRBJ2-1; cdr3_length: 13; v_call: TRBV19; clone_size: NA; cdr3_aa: CASTQGGANEQFF
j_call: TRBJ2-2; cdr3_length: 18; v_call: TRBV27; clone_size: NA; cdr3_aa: CASSLYGQLAGNTGELFF
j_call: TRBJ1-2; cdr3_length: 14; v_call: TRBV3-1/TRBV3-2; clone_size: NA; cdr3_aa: CASSLGTSNYGYTF
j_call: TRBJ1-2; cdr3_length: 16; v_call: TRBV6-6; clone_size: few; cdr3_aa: CASSSGQDLSYYGYTF
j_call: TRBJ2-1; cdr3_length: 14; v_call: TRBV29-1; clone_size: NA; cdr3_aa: CSVQTQGRGTEQFF
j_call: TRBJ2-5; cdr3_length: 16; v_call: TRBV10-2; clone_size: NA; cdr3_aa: CASSESTGGAQETQYF
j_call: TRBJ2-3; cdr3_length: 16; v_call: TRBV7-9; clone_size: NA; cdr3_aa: CASSETSGGPTDTQYF
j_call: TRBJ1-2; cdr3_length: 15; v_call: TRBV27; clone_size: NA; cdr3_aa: CASSPEGDPNYGYTF
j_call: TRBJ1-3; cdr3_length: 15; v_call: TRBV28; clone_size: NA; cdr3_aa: CASSPPSSSGNTIYF
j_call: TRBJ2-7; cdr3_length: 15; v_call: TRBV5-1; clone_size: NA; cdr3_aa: CASSLTGTITYEQYF